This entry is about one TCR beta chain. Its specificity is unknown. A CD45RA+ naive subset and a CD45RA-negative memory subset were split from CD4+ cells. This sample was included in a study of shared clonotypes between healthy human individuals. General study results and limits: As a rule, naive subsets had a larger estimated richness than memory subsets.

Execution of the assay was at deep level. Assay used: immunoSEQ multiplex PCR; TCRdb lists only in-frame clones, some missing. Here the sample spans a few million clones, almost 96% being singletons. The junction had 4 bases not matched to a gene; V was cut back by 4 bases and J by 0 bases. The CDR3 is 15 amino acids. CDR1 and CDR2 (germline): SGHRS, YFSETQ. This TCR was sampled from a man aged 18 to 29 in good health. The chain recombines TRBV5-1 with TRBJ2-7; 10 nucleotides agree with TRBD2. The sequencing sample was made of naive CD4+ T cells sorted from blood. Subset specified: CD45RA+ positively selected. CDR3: CASSTAGGPSYEQYF. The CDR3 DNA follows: TGCGCCAGCAGCACAGCGGGAGGGCCCTCCTACGAGCAGTACTTC.